This T cell receptor (beta chain) was sequenced during a study of T cell responses to AZD1222 COVID-19 vaccine. Study-wide results and limits: Spike-specific TCR breadth rose after two AZD1222 doses, and depth rose as well. Among spike-specific TCRs, nearly half reportedly target unmutated variant regions.

With 6 bases removed from V and 1 base from J, the gap between germline ends came to 9 bases. CDR1 is LGHNA, CDR2 YSLEER, per germline. The CDR3 totals 13 residues. As to this clone: Its target is unknown.

Only in-frame clones appear in the TCRdb table, and some are missing; sequencing was by immunoSEQ multiplex PCR. The sample lists tens of thousands of clones; about four fifths were seen once. V gene TRBV4-3 combines with J gene TRBJ1-1, with no clear D. The sample in question was peripheral blood, obtained on day 0 of AZD1222 vaccination. This TCR derives from an adult in good health. In DNA form, the CDR3 reads TGCGCCAGCAGAGTATCTTGGAACACTGAAGCTTTCTTT. Translating it yields CASRVSWNTEAFF.